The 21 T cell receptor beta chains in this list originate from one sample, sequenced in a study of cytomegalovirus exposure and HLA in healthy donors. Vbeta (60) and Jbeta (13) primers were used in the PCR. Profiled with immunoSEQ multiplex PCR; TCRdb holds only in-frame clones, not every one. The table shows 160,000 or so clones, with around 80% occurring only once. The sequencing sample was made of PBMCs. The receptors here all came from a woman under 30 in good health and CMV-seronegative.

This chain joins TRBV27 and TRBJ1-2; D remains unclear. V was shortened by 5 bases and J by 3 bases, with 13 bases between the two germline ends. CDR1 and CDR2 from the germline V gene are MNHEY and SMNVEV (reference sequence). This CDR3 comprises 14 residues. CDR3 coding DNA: TGTGCCAGCAGTCCCCGTCCGGTTCACTATGGCTACACCTTC. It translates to CASSPRPVHYGYTF.

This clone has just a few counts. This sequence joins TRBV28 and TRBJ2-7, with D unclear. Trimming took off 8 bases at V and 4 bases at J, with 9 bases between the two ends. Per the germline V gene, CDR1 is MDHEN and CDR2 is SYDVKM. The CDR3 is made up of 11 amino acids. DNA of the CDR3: TGTGCCAGCCGTAATATTTACGAGCAGTACTTC. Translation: CASRNIYEQYF.

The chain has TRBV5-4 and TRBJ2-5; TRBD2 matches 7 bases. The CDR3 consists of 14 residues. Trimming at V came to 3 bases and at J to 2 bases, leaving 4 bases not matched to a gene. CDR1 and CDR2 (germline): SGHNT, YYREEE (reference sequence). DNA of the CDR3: TGTGCCAGCAGCTGGGGGGGGATTCAAGAGACCCAGTACTTC. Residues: CASSWGGIQETQYF.

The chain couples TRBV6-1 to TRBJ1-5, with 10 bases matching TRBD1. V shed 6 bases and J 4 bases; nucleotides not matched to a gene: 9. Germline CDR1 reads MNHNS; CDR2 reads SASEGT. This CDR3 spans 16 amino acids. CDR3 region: CASSERQGAGNQPQHF. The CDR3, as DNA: TGTGCCAGCAGCGAAAGACAGGGGGCCGGTAATCAGCCCCAGCATTTT.

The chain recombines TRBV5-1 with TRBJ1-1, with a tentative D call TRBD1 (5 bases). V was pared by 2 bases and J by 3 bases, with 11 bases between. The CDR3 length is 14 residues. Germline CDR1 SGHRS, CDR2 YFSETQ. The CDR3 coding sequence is TGCGCCAGCAGCTTCGGAGGGGTGGACACTGAAGCTTTCTTT. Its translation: CASSFGGVDTEAFF. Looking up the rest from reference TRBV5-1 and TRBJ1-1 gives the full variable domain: KAGVTQTPRYLIKTRGQQVTLSCSPISGHRSVSWYQQTPGQGLQFLFEYFSETQRNKGNFPGRFSGRQFSNSRSEMNVSTLELGDSALYLCASSFGGVDTEAFFGQGTRLTVV.

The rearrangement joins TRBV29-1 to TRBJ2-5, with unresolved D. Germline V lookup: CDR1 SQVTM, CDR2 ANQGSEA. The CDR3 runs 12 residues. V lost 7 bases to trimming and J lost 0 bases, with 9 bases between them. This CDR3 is CSAMAHQETQYF. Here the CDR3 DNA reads TGCAGCGCCATGGCCCACCAAGAGACCCAGTACTTC.

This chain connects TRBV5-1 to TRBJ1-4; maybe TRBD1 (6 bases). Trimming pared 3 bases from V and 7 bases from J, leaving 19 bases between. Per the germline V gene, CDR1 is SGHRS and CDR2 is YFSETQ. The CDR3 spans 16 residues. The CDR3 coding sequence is TGCGCCAGCAGCTCAGCACTGGAACAGGGCGGTGAAAAACTGTTTTTT. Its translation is CASSSALEQGGEKLFF.

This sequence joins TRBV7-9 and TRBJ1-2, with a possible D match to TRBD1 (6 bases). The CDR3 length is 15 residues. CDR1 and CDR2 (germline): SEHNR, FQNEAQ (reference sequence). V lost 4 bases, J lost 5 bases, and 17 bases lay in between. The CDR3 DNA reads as TGTGCCAGCAGCTCACAGGGACAAGGTCCTTATGGCTACACCTTC. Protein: CASSSQGQGPYGYTF.

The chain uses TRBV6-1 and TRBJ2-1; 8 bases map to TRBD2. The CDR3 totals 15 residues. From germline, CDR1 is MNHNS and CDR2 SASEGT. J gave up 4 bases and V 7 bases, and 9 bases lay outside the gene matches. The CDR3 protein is CASTEAGAAYNEQFF. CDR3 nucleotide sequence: TGTGCCAGCACCGAAGCGGGGGCCGCGTACAATGAGCAGTTCTTC.

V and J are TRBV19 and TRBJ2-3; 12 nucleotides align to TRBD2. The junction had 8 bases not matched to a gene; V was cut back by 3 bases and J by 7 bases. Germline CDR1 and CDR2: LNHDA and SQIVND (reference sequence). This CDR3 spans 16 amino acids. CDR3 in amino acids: CASSIKTSGGLNTQYF. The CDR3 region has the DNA TGTGCCAGTAGTATTAAGACTAGCGGGGGCCTAAATACGCAGTATTTT.

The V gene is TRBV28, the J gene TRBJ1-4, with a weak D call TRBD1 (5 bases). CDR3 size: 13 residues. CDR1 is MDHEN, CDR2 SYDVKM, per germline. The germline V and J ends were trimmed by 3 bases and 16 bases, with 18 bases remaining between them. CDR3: CASSLQTGGGRFF. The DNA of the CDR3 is TGTGCCAGCAGTTTGCAGACTGGGGGAGGGCGGTTTTTT. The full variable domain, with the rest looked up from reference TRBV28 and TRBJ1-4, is DVKVTQSSRYLVKRTGEKVFLECVQDMDHENMFWYRQDPGLGLRLIYFSYDVKMKEKGDIPEGYSVSREKKERFSLILESASTNQTSMYLCASSLQTGGGRFFGSGTQLSVL.

Here the CDR3 reads CASSQEGGERFHGYTF. Written as DNA, the CDR3 is TGCGCCAGCAGCCAAGAAGGGGGGGAAAGGTTCCATGGCTACACCTTC. The chain combines TRBV4-1 with TRBJ1-2; D might be TRBD1 (6 bases). There are 16 residues in the CDR3. Trimming took off 0 bases at V and 6 bases at J, with 17 bases between the two ends. Germline V CDR1 and CDR2: MGHRA, YSYEKL.

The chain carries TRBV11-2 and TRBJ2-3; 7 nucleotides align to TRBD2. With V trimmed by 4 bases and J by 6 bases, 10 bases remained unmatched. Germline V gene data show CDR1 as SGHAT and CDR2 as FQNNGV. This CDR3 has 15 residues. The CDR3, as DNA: TGTGCCAGCAGCTCCCGATTTACTAGCGTTGATACGCAGTATTTT. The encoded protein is CASSSRFTSVDTQYF.

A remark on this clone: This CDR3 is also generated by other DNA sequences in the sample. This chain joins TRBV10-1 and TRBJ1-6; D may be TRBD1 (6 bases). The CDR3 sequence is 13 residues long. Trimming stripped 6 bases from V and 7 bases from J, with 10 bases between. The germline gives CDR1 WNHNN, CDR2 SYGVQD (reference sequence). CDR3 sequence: CASSPDRNSPLHF. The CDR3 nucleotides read TGCGCCAGCAGCCCTGACAGGAATTCACCCCTCCACTTT.

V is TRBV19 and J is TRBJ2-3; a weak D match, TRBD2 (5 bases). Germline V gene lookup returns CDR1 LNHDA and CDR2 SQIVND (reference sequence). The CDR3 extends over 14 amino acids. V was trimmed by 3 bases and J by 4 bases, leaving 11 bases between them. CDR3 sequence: CASSIPGRADTQYF. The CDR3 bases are TGTGCCAGTAGTATCCCCGGGCGGGCAGATACGCAGTATTTT. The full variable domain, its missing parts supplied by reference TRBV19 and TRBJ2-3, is DGGITQSPKYLFRKEGQNVTLSCEQNLNHDAMYWYRQDPGQGLRLIYYSQIVNDFQKGDIAEGYSVSREKKESFPLTVTSAQKNPTAFYLCASSIPGRADTQYFGPGTRLTVL.

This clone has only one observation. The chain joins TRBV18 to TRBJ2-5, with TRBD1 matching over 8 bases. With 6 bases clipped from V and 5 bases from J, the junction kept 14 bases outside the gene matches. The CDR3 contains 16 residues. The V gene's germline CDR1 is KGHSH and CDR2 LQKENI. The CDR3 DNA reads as TGTGCCAGCTCTACGCTGGGGCAGGGGGCGTCGGAGACCCAGTACTTC. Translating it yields CASSTLGQGASETQYF.

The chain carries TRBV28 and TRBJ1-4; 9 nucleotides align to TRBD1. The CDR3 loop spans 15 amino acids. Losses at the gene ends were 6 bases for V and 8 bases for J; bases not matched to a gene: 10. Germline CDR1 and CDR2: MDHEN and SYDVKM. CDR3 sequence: CASSRIQGAGEKLFF. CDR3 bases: TGTGCCAGCAGCCGAATACAGGGGGCAGGGGAAAAACTGTTTTTT.

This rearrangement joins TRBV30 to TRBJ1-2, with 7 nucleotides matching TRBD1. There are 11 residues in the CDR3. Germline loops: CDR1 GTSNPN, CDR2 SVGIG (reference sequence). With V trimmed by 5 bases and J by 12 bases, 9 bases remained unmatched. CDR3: CAWSGTDRNTF. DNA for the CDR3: TGTGCCTGGTCTGGGACAGACCGCAACACCTTC.

The CDR3 loop is CASTSTGTANSPLHF. For the CDR3, the DNA is TGTGCCAGCACCTCTACCGGGACAGCGAATTCACCCCTCCACTTT. This chain connects TRBV28 to TRBJ1-6; TRBD1 aligns across 7 bases. V lost 7 bases to trimming and J lost 7 bases; unmatched junction nucleotides: 10. CDR1 MDHEN and CDR2 SYDVKM come from the germline V gene. The CDR3 runs 15 residues.

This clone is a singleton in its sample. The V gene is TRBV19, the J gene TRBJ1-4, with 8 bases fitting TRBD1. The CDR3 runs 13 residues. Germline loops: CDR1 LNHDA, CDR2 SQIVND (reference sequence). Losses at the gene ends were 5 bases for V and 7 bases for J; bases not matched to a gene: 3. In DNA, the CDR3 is TGTGCCAGTAGTTTACAGGGGGGTGAAAAACTGTTTTTT. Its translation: CASSLQGGEKLFF.

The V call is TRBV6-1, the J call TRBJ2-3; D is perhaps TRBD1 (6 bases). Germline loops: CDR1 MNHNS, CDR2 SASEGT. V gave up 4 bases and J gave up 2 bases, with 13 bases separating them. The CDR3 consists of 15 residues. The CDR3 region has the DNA TGTGCCAGCAGTGGACCGGGACATAACACAGATACGCAGTATTTT. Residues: CASSGPGHNTDTQYF.